The T cell receptor (beta chain) under discussion was sequenced for a study of beta chain features in type 1 diabetes. Whole-study findings and limits: PCR, the amplification step, might favor shorter templates, equally in patients and controls. Compared to healthy donors, patients appeared to have naive, central memory and Treg TCRB repertoires that were more alike. Patients with Type 1 diabetes showed moderately but significantly shorter TCRB CDR3s in all four CD4+ subsets.

The isolated RNA, all of it, was reverse transcribed, so expressed TCRB transcripts were what got sequenced. TCRdb's table, derived via immunoSEQ multiplex PCR, lists solely in-frame clones and lacks some. The sample shows more than 150,000 clones, 9% to 10% of them seen only once. Notes on this clone: The antigen is undetermined.

The length of the CDR3 is 15 residues. The germline CDR1 and CDR2 sequences are SGHNT and YYREEE (reference sequence). J lost 6 bases, V lost 3 bases, and 9 bases had no gene match. The rearrangement joins TRBV5-4 to TRBJ2-7; 10 bases align to TRBD1. This TCR was recovered from a woman aged 30 to 39 with type 1 diabetes. The sequencing input was central memory CD4+ T cells from blood. The CDR3, as DNA: TGTGCCAGCAGCTCGTGGGACAGGGGTGAGGCCGAGCAGTACTTC. It yields the protein CASSSWDRGEAEQYF.